This T cell receptor beta chain was documented in a study of cytomegalovirus exposure and HLA in healthy donors. Primers included in the PCR were 60 Vbeta and 13 Jbeta primers. Produced via immunoSEQ multiplex PCR; TCRdb's table is partial and in-frame only. The sample records approximately 70,000 clones, roughly 79% being singletons. This CDR3 has 16 amino acids. V dropped 0 bases and J dropped 5 bases, with 17 bases sitting between them. Germline CDR1 SGHAT, CDR2 FQNNGV. This TCR was recovered from a man in his fifties in good health and CMV-seronegative. Sequencing used PBMCs. The gene calls are TRBV11-2 and TRBJ2-7, with D tentatively TRBD2 (5 bases). Here the CDR3 reads CASSLEYRRTVNEQYF. The CDR3 nucleotides read TGTGCCAGCAGCTTAGAATACCGTAGGACTGTGAACGAGCAGTACTTC.